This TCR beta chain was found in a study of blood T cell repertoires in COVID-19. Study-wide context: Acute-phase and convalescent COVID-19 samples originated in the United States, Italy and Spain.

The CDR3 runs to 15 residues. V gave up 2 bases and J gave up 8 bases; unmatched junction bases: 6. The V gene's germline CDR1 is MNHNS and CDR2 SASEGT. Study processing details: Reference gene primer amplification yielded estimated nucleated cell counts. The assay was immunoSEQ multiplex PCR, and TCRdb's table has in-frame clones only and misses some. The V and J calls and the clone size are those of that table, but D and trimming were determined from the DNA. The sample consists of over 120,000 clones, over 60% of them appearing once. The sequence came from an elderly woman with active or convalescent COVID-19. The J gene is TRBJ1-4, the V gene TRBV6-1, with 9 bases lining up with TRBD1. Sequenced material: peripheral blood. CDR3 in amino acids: CASSERWTGVEKLFF. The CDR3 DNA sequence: TGTGCCAGCAGTGAACGGTGGACAGGGGTCGAAAAACTGTTTTTT.